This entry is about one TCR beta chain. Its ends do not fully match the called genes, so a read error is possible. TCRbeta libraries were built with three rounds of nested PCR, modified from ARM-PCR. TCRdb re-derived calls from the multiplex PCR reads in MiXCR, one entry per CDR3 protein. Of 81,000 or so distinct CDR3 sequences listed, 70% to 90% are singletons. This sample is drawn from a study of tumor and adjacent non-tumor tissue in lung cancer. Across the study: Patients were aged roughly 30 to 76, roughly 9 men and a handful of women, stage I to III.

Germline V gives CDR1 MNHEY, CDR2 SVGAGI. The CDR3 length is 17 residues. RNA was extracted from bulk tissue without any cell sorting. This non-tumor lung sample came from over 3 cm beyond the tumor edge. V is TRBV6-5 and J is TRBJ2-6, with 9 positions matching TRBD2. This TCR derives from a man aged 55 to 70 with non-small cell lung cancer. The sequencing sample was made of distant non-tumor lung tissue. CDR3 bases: TGTGTCAGCAGTTTAGCGGGGGCCAGCTCTGGGTCCAACGTCCTGACATTC. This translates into CVSSLAGASSGSNVLTF.